This T cell receptor beta chain was sequenced during a study of human T cells and chemical hapten exposure. At the level of the study: Each patient's scalp received weekly diphenylcyclopropenone throughout the approximately 25-week study. Patch tests applied 0.01% DPC to the upper back, read at 6 days.

In the case of this clonotype: Its target is unknown.

Study-level findings and limits: Versus controls, significantly more large CDR3 similarity clusters arose from expanded TCRs.

Germline values: CDR1 SNHLY, CDR2 FYNNEI. The V and J ends lost 6 bases and 7 bases respectively, with 10 bases between them. There are 12 residues in the CDR3. TCRdb reanalysed the RACE reads using MiXCR and keeps one entry per CDR3 protein. The sample consists of approximately 370,000 distinct CDR3 sequences, over 5% of them appearing once. Time point meaning: pre-sensitization, week 0. This sample's treatment: therapeutic diphenylcyclopropenone sensitization with weekly scalp DPC. The specimen was whole blood, collected in connection with sensitization to the hapten diphenylcyclopropenone (DPC). The rearrangement uses TRBV2 and TRBJ1-5; no clear D. This TCR came from a woman under 30 with alopecia areata. Some clones in this sample may be carry-over from other donors' samples. CDR3 sequence reads: CASSPNSQPQHF. The CDR3 DNA reads as TGTGCCAGCAGCCCGAATAGCCAGCCCCAGCATTTT.